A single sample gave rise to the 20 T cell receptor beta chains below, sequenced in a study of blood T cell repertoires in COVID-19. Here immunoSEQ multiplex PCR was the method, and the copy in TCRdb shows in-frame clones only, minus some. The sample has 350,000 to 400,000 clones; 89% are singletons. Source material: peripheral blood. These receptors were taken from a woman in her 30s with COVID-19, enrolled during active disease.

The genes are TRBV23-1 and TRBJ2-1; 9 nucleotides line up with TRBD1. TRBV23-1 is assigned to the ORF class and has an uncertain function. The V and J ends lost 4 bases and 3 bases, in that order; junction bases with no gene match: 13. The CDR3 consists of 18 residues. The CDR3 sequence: CASSPHDSGQGCYNEQFF. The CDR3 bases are TGCGCCAGCAGTCCACACGACTCTGGACAGGGGTGCTACAATGAGCAGTTCTTC.

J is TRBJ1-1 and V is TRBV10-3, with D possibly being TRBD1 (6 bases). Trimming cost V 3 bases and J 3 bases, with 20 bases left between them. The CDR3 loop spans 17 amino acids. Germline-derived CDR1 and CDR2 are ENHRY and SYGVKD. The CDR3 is CAISEGQGQVKDTEAFF. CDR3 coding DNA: TGTGCCATCAGTGAAGGTCAGGGGCAGGTTAAAGACACTGAAGCTTTCTTT.

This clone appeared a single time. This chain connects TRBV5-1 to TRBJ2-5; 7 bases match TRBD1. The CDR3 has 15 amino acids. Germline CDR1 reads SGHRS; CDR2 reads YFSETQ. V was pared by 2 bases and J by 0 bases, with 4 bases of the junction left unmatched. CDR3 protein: CASSFRGQDQETQYF. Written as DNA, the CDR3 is TGCGCCAGCAGCTTTAGGGGGCAGGACCAAGAGACCCAGTACTTC.

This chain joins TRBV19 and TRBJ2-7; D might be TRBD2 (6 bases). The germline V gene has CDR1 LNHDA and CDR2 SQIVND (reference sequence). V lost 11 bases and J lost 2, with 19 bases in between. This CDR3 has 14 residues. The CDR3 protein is CAGRRLPIPYEQYV. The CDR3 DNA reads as TGTGCCGGGAGGCGACTGCCTATCCCCTACGAGCAGTACGTC.

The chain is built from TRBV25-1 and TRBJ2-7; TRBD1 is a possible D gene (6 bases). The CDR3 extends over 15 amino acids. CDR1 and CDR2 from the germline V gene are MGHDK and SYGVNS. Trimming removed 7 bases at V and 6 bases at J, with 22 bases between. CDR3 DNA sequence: TGTGCCAGCATTTCCTCGACAGGTCCTAGGGGCGAGCAGTACGTC. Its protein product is CASISSTGPRGEQYV.

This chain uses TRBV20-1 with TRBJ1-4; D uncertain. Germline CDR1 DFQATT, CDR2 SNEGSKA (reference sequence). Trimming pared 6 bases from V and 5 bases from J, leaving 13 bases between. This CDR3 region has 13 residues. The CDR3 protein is CSASWQKNEKLFF. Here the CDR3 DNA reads TGCAGTGCCAGTTGGCAGAAGAATGAAAAACTGTTTTTT.

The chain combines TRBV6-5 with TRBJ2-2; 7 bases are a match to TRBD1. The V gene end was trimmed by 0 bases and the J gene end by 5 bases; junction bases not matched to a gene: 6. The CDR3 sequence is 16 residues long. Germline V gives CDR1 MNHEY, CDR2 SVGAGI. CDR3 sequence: CASSYSGTVRTGELFF. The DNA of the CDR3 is TGTGCCAGCAGTTACTCCGGGACAGTCCGGACCGGGGAGCTGTTTTTT.

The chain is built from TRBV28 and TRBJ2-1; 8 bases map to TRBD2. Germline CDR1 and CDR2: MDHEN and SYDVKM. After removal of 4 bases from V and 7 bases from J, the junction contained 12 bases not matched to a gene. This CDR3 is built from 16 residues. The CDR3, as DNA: TGTGCCAGCAGTTCGGGGTCGGCGGGGGGATTGAATGAGCAGTTCTTC. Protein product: CASSSGSAGGLNEQFF.

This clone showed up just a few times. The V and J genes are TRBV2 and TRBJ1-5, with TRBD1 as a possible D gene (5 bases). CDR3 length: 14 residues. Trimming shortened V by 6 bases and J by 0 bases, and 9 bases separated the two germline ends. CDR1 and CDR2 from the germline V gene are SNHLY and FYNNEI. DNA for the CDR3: TGTGCCAGCAGCAGGGATTCTAGCAATCAGCCCCAGCATTTT. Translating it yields CASSRDSSNQPQHF.

DNA for the CDR3: TGCGCCAGCAGCTTGTTCCCAACAGGTGCAGGTGAGCTTTCCTACGAGCAGTACTTC. Its translation is CASSLFPTGAGELSYEQYF. The chain combines TRBV5-1 with TRBJ2-7, with a tentative D call TRBD1 (5 bases). V shed 1 base and J shed 1 base, with 24 bases lying between them. This CDR3 has 19 amino acids. Germline V gene lookup returns CDR1 SGHRS and CDR2 YFSETQ.

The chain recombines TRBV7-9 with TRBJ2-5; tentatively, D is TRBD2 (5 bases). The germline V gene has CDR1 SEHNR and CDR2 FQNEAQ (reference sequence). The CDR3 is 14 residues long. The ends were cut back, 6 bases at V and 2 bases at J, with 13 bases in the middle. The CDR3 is CASRSPLAQETQYF. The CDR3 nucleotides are TGTGCCAGCAGGTCACCCTTAGCGCAAGAGACCCAGTACTTC.

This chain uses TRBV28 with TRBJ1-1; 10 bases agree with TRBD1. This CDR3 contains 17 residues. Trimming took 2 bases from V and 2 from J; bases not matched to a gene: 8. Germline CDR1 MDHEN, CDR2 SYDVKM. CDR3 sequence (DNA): TGTGCCAGCAGTTTAGGGCGGACAGGGGGGTTCAACACTGAAGCTTTCTTT. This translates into CASSLGRTGGFNTEAFF.

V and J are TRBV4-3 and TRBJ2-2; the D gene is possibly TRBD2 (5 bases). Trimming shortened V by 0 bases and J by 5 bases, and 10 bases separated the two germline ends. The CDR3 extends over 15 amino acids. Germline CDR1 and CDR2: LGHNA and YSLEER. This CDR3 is CASSQDHEGTGELFF. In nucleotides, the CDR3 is TGCGCCAGCAGCCAAGATCACGAGGGAACCGGGGAGCTGTTTTTT.

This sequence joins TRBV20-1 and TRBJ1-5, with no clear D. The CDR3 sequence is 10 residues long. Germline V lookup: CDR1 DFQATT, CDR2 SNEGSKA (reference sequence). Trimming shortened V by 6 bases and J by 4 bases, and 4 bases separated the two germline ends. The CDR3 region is CSAGNQPQHF. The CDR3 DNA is TGCAGTGCCGGGAATCAGCCCCAGCATTTT.

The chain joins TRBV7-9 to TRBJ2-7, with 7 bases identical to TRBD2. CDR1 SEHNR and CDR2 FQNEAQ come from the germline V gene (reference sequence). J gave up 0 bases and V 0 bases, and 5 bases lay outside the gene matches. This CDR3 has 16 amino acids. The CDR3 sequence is CASSLAPAGSSYEQYV. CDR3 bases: TGTGCCAGCAGCTTAGCTCCAGCGGGGAGCTCCTACGAGCAGTACGTC.

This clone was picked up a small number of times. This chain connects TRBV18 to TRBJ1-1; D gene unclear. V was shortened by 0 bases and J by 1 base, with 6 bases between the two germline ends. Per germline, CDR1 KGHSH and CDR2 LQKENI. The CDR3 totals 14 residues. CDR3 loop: CASSPPGRNTEAFF. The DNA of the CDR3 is TGTGCCAGCTCACCACCGGGCAGGAACACTGAAGCTTTCTTT.

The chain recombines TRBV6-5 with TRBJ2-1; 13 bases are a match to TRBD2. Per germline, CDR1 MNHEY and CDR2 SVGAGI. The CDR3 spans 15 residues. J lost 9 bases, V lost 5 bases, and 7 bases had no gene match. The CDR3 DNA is TGTGCCAGCAGTCCCGGGACTAGCGGGGAGGCTGAGCAGTTCTTC. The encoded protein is CASSPGTSGEAEQFF.

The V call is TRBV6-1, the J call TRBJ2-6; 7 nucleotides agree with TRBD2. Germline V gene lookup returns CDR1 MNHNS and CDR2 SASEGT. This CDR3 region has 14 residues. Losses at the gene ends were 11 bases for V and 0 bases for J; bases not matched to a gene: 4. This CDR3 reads CAGGGSSGANVLTF. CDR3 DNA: TGTGCCGGCGGGGGTAGCTCTGGGGCCAACGTCCTGACTTTC.

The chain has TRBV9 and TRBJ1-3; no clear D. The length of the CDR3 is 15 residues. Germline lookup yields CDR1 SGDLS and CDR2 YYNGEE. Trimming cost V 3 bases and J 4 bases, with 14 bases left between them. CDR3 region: CASSAEVPGGNTIYF. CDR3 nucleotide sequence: TGTGCCAGCAGCGCGGAGGTCCCGGGGGGAAACACCATATATTTT.

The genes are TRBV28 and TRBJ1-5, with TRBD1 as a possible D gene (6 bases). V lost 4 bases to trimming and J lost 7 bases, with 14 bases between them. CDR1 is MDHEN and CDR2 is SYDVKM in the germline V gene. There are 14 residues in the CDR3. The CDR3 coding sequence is TGTGCCAGCAGTTGGGGGGGGGCACAACAGCCCCAGCATTTT. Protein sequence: CASSWGGAQQPQHF. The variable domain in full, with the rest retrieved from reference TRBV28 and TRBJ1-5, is DVKVTQSSRYLVKRTGEKVFLECVQDMDHENMFWYRQDPGLGLRLIYFSYDVKMKEKGDIPEGYSVSREKKERFSLILESASTNQTSMYLCASSWGGAQQPQHFGDGTRLSIL.